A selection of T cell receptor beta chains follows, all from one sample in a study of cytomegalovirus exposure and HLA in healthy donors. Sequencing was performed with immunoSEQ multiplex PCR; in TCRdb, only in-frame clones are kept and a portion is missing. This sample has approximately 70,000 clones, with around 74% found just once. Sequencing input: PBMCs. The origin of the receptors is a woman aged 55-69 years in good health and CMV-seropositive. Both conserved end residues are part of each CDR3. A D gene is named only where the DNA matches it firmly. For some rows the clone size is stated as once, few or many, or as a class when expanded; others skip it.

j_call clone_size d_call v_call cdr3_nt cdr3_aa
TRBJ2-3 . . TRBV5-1 TGCGCCAGCAGCCCGACCTCCGGCGGGGAAGGGACAGATACGCAGTATTTT CASSPTSGGEGTDTQYF
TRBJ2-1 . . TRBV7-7 TGTGCTAGCAGCTCAACCGACAGCGCATCCTACAATGAGCAGTTCTTC CASSSTDSASYNEQFF
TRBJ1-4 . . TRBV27 TGTGCCAGCAGTTTCACCGCAGGGGTTCTTGAAAAACTGTTTTTT CASSFTAGVLEKLFF
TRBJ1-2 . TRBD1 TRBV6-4 TGTGCCAGCAGTGACTCTCGGACAGGGATCTATGGCTACACCTTC CASSDSRTGIYGYTF
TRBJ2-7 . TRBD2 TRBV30 TGTGCCTGGAGTGCAGGACTAGCGGGTGAGCAGTACTTC CAWSAGLAGEQYF
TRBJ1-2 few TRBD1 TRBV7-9 TGTGCCACCACGACCTCGAGACAGGGAAATTATGGCTACACCTTC CATTTSRQGNYGYTF
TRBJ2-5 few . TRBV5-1 TGCGCCAGCAGCTTGGTTGAGGGAGAGACCCAGTACTTC CASSLVEGETQYF
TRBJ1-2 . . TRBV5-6 TGTGCCAGCAGCACCCCGACAGGCCTTGAGGGCTACACCTTC CASSTPTGLEGYTF
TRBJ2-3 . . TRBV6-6 TGTGCCAGCAGCCCCTTTTTAACTAGCACAGATACGCAGTATTTT CASSPFLTSTDTQYF
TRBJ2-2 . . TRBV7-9 TGTGCCAGCAGCTTAGCGGCCACCGGGGAGCTGTTTTTT CASSLAATGELFF
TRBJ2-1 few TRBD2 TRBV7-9 TGTGCCAGCAGCTCCCCTAGCGGGGGGTCCCCCCGGGAGCAGTTCTTC CASSSPSGGSPREQFF